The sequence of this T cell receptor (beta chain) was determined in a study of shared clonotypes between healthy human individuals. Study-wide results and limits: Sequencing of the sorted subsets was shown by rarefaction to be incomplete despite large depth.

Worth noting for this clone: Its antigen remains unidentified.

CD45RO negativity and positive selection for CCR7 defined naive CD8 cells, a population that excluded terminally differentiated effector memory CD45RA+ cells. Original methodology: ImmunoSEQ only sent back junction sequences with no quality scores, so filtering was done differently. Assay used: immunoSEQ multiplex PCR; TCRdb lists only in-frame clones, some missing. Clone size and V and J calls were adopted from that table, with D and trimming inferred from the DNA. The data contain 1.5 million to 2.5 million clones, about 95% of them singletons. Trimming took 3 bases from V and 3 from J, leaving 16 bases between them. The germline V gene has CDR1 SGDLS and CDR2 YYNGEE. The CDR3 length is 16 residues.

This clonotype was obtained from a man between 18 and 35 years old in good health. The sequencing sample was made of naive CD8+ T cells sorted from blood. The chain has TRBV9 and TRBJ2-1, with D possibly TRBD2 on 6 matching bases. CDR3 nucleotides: TGTGCCAGCAGCGCCCCGGCTACGGGAGTCTACAATGAGCAGTTCTTC. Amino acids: CASSAPATGVYNEQFF.